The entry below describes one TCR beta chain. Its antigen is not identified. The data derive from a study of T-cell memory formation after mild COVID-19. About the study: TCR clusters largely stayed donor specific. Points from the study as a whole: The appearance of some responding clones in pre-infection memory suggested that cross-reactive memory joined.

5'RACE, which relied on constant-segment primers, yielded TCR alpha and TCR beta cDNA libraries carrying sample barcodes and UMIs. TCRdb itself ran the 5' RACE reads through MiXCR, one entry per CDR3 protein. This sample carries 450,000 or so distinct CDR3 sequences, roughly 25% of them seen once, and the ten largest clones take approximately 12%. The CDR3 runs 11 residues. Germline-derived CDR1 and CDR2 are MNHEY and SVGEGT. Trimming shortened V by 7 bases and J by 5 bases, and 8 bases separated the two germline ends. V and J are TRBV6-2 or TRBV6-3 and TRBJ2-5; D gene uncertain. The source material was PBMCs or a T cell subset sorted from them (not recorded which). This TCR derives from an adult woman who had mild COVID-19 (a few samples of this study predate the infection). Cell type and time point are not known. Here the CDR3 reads CASIVGETQYF. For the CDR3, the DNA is TGTGCCAGCATCGTCGGGGAGACCCAGTACTTC.